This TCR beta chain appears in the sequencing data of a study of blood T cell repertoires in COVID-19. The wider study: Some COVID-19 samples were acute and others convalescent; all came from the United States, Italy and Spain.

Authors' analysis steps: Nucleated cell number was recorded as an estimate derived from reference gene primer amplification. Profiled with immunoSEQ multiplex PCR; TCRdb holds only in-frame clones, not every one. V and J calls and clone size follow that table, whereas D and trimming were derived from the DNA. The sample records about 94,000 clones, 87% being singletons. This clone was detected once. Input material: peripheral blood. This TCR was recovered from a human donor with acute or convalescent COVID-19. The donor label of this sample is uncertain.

DNA for the CDR3: TGTGCCAGCAGCCCCCGTACCGGGACAGGGAGCACAGATACGCAGTATTTT. The encoded protein is CASSPRTGTGSTDTQYF. The chain links TRBV14 to TRBJ2-3, with 9 bases aligning to TRBD1. CDR3 length: 17 residues. V trimming: 4 bases; J trimming: 0 bases; junction bases outside the gene matches: 8. Looked up from germline, CDR1 is SGHDN and CDR2 is FVKESK.